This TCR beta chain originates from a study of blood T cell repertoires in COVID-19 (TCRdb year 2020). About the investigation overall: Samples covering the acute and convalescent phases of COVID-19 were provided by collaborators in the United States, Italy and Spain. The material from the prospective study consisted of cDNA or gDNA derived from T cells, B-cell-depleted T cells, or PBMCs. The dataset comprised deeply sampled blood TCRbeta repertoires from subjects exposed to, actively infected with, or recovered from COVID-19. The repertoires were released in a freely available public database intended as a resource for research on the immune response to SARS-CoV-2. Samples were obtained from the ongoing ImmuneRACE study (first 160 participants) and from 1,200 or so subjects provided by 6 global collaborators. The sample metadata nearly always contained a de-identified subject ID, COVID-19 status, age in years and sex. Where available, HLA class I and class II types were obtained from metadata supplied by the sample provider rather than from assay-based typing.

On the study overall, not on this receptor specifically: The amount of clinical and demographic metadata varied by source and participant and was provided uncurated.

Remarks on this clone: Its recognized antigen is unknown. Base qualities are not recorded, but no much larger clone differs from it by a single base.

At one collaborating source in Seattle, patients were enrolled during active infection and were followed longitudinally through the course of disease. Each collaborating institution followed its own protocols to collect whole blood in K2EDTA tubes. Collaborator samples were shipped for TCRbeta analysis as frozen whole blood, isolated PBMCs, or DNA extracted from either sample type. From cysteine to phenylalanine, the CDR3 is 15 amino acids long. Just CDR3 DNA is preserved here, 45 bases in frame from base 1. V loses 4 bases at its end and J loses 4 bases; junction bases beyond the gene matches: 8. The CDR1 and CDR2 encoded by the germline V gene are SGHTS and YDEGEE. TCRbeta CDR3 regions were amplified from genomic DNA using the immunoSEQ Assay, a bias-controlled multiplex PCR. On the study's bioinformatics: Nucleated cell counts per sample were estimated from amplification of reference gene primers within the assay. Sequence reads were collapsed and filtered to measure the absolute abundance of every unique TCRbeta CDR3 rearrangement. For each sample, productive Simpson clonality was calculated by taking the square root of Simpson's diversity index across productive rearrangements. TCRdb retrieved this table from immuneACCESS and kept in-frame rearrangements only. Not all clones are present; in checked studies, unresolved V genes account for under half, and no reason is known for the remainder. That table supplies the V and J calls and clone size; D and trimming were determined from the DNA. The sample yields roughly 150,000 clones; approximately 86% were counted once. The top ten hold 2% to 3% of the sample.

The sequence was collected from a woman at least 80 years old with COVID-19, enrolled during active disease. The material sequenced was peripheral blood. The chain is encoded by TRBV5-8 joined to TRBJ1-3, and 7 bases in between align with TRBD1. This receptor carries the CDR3 CASSQKGQPGNTIYF. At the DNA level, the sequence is TGTGCCAGCAGCCAAAAGGGACAGCCAGGAAACACCATATATTTT. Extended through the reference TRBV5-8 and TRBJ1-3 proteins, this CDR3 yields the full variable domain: EAGVTQSPTHLIKTRGQQATLRCSPISGHTSVYWYQQALGLGLQFLLWYDEGEERNRGNFPPRFSGRQFPNYSSELNVNALELEDSALYLCASSQKGQPGNTIYFGEGSWLTVV.